Following are 2 T cell receptor beta chains from one sample sequenced in a study of monozygotic twins with inflammatory bowel disease. Reanalyzing the 5' RACE reads, TCRdb keeps one entry per CDR3 protein, without DNA. The specimen's table records just over 300,000 distinct CDR3 sequences. Source material: blood. These receptors all come from a human donor with ulcerative colitis or Crohn's disease, or a healthy co-twin of an affected twin (not recorded which).

This rearrangement joins TRBV30 to TRBJ1-4; checking the TCRdb D call of TRBD1 is not possible without DNA. Germline values: CDR1 GTSNPN, CDR2 SVGIG (reference sequence). This CDR3 comprises 14 residues. Here the CDR3 reads CAWSLQGGGEKLFF.

This chain uses TRBV7-2 with TRBJ1-1. Germline V gene data show CDR1 as SGHTA and CDR2 as FQGNSA. CDR3 length: 15 amino acids. CDR3 loop: CASSLRTKGNTEAFF. Supplemented by reference TRBV7-2 and TRBJ1-1, the full variable domain reads GAGVSQSPSNKVTEKGKDVELRCDPISGHTALYWYRQSLGQGLEFLIYFQGNSAPDKSGLPSDRFSAERTGGSVSTLTIQRTQQEDSAVYLCASSLRTKGNTEAFFGQGTRLTVV.